This TCR beta chain was obtained from a study of blood T cell repertoires in COVID-19. Study-level background: Samples of COVID-19 (acute and convalescent) were obtained from the United States, Italy and Spain. Sample material is recorded as cDNA or gDNA derived from T cells, B-cell-depleted T cells, or PBMCs.

V dropped 2 bases and J dropped 3 bases, with 14 bases sitting between them. The CDR3 has 16 residues. From germline, CDR1 is SGHVS and CDR2 FNYEAQ. Data came from immunoSEQ multiplex PCR; TCRdb stores just in-frame clones and leaves some out. The sample yields approximately 670,000 clones, 90% seen once. Specimen: peripheral blood. The sequence derives from a woman aged 18-35 years with acute or convalescent COVID-19. The genes are TRBV7-6 and TRBJ1-3; D not resolved. This chain's CDR3 is CASSLLSEKIGNTIYF. Written as DNA, the CDR3 is TGTGCCAGCAGCTTATTATCGGAGAAAATTGGAAACACCATATATTTT.